The subject of this entry is one T cell receptor (beta chain). Its antigen has not been determined. Base quality data are lacking; no much larger clone is found one base away. This record belongs to a study of T cell repertoires in cytomegalovirus infection (dated by TCRdb to about 2019). With regard to the full study: The peptide stimulations were aimed at well-studied HLA-B-restricted epitopes as well as recently identified HLA-C-restricted CMV epitopes, whose presentation resists viral immunomodulation. Because public TCR beta signatures pointed to carriage of CMV infection together with the matching HLA type, the HLA type of each donor mattered for the analysis.

Sample treatment or condition, as interpreted from the label and publication: in vitro stimulation with specific CMV peptide epitopes to enrich CMV-specific T cells. Results the study describes overall, beyond this receptor: Carriers of CMV infection plus the relevant HLA type were discriminated by the cumulative frequency of public TCR beta family members in the study cohort and in an independent roughly 350-donor cohort. In the ex vivo response, HLA-C-restricted CMV-specific TCR beta clonotypes were dominant, and in two of eight donors the single most frequent clonotype came from this HLA-C-restricted group.

Sequencer: Illumina HiSeq 1500. TCRdb applied fastp at Q25 and MiXCR to the public reads, then kept only in-frame beta chains. Duplicate CDR3 protein sequences are folded into a single record with the most common DNA and genes. The sample yields some 270,000 distinct CDR3 sequences; 22% were counted once. Clones ranked in the top ten supply approximately 19% of the sample. The CDR3, from cysteine to phenylalanine, totals 11 residues. The only DNA kept is the CDR3, 33 bases in frame from the first base. The junction shows trimming of 5 bases on V and 4 bases on J, plus 4 bases between the germline ends. The germline V gene yields SGDLS for CDR1 and YYNGEE for CDR2.

This TCR came from a human donor in good health (CMV status not recorded). Some clones in this sample may be carry-over from other donors' samples. The sample in question was cultured PBMCs, obtained from culture after CMV antigen stimulation. The receptor chain draws on TRBV9 and TRBJ1-3; no confident D gene assignment can be made. The CDR3 corresponds to CASSHGNTIYF. Read as DNA, the sequence is TGTGCCAGCAGTCACGGAAACACCATATATTTT.